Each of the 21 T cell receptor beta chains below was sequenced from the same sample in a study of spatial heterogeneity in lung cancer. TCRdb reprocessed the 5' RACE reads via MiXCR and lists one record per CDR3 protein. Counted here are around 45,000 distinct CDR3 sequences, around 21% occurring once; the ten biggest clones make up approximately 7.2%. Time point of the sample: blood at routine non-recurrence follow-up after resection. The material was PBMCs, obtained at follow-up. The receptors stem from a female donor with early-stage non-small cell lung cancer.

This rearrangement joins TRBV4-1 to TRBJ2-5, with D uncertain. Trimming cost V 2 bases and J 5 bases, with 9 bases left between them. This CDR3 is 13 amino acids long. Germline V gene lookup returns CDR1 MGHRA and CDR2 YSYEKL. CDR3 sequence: CASSQRARETQYF. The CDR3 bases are TGCGCCAGCAGCCAAAGAGCTAGGGAGACCCAGTACTTC.

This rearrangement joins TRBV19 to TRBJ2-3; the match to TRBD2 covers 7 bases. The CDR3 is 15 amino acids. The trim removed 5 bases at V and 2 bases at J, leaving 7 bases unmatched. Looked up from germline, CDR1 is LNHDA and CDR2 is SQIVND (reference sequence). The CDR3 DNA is TGTGCCAGTAGTGTGACTAGCTCGGTCACAGATACGCAGTATTTT. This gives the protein CASSVTSSVTDTQYF.

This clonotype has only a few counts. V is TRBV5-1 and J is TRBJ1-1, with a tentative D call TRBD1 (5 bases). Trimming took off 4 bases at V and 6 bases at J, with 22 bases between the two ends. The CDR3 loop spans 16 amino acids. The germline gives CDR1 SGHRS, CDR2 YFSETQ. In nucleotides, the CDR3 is TGCGCCAGCAGCCCCACAGGCTCGGTCGAGAGCGCTGAAGCTTTCTTT. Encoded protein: CASSPTGSVESAEAFF.

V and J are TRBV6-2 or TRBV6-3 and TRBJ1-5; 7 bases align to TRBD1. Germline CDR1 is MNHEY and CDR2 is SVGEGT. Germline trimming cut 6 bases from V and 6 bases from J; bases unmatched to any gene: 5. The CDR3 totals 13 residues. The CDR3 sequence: CASSLGQLQPQHF. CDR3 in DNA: TGTGCCAGCAGCCTGGGACAGCTTCAGCCCCAGCATTTT.

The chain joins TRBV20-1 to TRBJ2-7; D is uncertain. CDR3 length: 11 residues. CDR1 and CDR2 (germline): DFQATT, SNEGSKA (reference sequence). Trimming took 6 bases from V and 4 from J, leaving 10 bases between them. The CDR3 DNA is TGCAGTGCAAACGGGCCGTACGAGCAGTACGTC. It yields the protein CSANGPYEQYV.

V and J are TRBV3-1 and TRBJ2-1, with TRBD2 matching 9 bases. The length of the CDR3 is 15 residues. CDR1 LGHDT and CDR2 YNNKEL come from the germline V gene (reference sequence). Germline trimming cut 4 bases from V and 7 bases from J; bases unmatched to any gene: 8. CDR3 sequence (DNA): TGTGCCAGCAGCCGGGATAGCGGGAGACATAATGAGCAGTTCTTC. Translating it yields CASSRDSGRHNEQFF.

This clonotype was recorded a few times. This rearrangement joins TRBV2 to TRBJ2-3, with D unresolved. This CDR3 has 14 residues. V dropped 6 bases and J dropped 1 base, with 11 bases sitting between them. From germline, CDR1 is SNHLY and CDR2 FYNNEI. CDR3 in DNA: TGTGCCAGCAGCGCAGTAGATCGCACAGATACGCAGTATTTT. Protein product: CASSAVDRTDTQYF.

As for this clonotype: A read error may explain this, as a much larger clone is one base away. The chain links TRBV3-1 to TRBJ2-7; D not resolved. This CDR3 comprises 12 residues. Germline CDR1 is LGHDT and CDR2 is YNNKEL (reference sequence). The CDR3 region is CASCQEDYEQYF. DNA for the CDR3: TGTGCCAGCTGCCAAGAGGACTACGAGCAGTACTTC.

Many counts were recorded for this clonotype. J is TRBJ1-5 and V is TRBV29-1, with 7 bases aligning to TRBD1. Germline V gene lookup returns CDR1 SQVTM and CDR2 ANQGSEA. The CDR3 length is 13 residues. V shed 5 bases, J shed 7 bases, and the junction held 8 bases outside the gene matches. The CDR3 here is CSVTTGAGQPQHF. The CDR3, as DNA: TGCAGCGTTACAACAGGGGCTGGCCAGCCCCAGCATTTT.

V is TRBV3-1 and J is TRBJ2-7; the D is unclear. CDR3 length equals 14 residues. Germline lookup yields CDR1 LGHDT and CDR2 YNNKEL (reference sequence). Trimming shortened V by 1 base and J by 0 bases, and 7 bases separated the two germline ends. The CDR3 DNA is TGTGCCAGCAGCCAAGGCGGAAACTCCTACGAGCAGTACTTC. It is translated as CASSQGGNSYEQYF.

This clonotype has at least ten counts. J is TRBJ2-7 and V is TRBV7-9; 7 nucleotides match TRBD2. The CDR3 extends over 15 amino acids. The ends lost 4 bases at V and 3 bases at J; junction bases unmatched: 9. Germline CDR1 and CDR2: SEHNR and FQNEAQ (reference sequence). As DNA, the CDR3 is TGTGCCAGCAGCTCCGGGAGGCTGGAGAACTACGAGCAGTACTTC. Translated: CASSSGRLENYEQYF.

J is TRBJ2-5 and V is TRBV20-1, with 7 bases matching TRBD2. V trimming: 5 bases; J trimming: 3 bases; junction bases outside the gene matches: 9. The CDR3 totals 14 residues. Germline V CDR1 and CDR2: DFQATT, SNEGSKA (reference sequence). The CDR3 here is CSAHRGVGEETQYF. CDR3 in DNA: TGCAGTGCTCACCGGGGGGTCGGGGAAGAGACCCAGTACTTC.

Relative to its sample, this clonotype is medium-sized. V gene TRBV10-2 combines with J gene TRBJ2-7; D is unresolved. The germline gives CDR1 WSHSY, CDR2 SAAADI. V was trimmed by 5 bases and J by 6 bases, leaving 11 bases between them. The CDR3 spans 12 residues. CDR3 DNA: TGCGCCAGCAGTAAGCTCAGTCGCGAGCAGTACTTC. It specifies CASSKLSREQYF.

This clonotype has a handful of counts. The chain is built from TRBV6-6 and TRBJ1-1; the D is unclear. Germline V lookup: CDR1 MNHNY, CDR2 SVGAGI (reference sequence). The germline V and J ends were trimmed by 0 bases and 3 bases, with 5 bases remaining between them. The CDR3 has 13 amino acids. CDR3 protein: CASSYSGHTEAFF. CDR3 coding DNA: TGTGCCAGCAGTTACTCGGGCCACACTGAAGCTTTCTTT.

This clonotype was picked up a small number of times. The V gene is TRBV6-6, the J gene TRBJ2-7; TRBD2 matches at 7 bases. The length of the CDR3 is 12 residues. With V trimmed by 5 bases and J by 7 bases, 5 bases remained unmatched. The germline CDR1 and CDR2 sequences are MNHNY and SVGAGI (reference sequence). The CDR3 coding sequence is TGTGCCAGCAGTGGGGGAGGGGAGGAGCAGTACGTC. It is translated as CASSGGGEEQYV.

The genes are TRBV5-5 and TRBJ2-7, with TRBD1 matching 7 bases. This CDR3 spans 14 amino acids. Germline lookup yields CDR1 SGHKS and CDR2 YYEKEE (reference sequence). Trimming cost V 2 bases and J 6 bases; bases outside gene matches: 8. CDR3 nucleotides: TGTGCCAGCAGCTTCACCCGGGACAGAGGCGAGCAGTACGTC. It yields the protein CASSFTRDRGEQYV.

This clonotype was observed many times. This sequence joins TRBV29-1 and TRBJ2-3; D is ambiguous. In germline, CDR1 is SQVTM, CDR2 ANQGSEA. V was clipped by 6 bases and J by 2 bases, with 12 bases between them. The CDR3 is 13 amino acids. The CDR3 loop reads CSVKSGFTDTQYF. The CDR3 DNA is TGCAGCGTCAAATCTGGGTTCACAGATACGCAGTATTTT.

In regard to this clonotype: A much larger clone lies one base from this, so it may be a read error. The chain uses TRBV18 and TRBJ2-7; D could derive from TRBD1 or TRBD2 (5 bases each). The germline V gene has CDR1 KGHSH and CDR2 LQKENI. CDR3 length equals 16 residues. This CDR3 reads CVSSPDPGRIIYEQYF. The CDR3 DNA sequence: TGTGTCAGCTCACCTGACCCGGGACGGATTATCTACGAGCAGTACTTC. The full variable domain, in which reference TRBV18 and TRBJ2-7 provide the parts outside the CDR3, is NAGVMQNPRHLVRRRGQEARLRCSPMKGHSHVYWYRQLPEEGLKFMVYLQKENIIDESGMPKERFSAEFPKEGPSILRIQQVVRGDSAAYFCVSSPDPGRIIYEQYFGPGTRLTVT.

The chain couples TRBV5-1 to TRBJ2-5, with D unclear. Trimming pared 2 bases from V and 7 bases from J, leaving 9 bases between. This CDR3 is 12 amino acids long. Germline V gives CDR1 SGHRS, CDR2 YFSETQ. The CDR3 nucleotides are TGCGCCAGCAGCTTCGACCCACCGACCCAGTACTTC. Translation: CASSFDPPTQYF.

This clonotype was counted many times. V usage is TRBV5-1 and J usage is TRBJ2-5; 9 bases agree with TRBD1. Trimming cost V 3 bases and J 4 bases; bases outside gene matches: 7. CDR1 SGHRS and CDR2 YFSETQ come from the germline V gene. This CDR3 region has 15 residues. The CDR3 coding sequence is TGCGCCAGCAGCTCCGGGACAGGGAATGTAGAGACCCAGTACTTC. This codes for CASSSGTGNVETQYF.

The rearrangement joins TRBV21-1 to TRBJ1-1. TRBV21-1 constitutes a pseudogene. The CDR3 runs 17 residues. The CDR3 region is CASSKYPNIRQNTEAFF. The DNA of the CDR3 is TGTGCCAGCAGCAAATACCCAAACATTCGACAGAACACTGAAGCTTTCTTT.